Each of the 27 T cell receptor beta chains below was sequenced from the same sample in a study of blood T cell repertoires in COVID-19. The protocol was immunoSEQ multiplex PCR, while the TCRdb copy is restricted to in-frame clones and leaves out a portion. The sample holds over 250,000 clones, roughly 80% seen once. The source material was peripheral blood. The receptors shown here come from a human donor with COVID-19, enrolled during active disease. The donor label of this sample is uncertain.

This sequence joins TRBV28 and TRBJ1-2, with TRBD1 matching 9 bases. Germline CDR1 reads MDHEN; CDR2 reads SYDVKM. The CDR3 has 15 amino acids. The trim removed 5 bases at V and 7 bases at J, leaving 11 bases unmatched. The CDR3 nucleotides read TGTGCCAGCAGTCGTCCGACCGGGACAGGGTTTGGCTACACCTTC. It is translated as CASSRPTGTGFGYTF.

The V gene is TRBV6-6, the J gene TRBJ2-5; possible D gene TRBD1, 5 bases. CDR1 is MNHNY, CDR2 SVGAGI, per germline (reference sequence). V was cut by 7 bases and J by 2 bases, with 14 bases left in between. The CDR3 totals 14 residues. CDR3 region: CASTPPAGQETQYF. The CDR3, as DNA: TGTGCCAGCACCCCCCCGGCAGGGCAAGAGACCCAGTACTTC.

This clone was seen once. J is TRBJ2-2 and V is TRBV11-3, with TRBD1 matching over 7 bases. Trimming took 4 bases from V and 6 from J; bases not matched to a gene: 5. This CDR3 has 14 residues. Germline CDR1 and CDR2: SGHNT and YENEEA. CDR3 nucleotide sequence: TGTGCCAGCAGCTCAACGACAGGGCCCGGGGAGCTGTTTTTT. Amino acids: CASSSTTGPGELFF.

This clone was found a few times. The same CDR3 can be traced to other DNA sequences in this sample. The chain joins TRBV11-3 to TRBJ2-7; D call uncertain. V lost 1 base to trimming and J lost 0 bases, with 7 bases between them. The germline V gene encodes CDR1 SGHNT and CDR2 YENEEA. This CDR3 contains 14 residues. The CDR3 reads CASSLVASSYEQYF. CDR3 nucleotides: TGTGCCAGCAGCTTAGTGGCCAGCTCCTACGAGCAGTACTTC.

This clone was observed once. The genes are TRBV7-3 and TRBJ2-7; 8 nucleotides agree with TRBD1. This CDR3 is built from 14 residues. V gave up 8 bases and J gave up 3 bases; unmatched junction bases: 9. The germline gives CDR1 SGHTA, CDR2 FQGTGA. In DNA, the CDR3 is TGTGCCAGCTCCCTAGGGGACAGGCGCTACGAGCAGTACTTC. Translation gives CASSLGDRRYEQYF.

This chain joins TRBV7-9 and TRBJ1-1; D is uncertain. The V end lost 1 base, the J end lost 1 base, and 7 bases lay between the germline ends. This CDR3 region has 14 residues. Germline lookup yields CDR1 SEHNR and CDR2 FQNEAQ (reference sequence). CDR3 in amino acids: CASSLDTPNTEAFF. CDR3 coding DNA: TGTGCCAGCAGCTTAGACACCCCGAACACTGAAGCTTTCTTT.

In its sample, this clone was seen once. The DNA for the CDR3 is TGTGCCAGCAGTCCCGGGACAGTGGGCACTGAAGCTTTCTTT. It is translated as CASSPGTVGTEAFF. The rearrangement joins TRBV28 to TRBJ1-1, with 7 positions matching TRBD1. The junction had 7 bases not matched to a gene; V was cut back by 5 bases and J by 4 bases. Germline assignment: CDR1 MDHEN and CDR2 SYDVKM. There are 14 residues in the CDR3.

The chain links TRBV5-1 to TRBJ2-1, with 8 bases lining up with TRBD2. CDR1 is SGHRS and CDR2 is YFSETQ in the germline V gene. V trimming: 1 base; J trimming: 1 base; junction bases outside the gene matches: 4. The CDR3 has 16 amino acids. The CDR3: CASSLYPGGSYNEQFF. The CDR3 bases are TGCGCCAGCAGCTTGTATCCGGGAGGGTCCTACAATGAGCAGTTCTTC.

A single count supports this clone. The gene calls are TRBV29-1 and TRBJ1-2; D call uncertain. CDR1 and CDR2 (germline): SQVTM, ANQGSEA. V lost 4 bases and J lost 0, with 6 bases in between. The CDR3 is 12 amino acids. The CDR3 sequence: CSVGSANYGYTF. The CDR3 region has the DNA TGCAGCGTTGGGTCGGCTAACTATGGCTACACCTTC.

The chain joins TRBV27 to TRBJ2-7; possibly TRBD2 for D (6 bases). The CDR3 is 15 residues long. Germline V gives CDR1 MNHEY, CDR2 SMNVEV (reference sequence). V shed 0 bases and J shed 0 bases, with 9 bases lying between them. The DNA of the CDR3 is TGTGCCAGCAGTTTATCGCCGGGAGACTCCTACGAGCAGTACTTC. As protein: CASSLSPGDSYEQYF.

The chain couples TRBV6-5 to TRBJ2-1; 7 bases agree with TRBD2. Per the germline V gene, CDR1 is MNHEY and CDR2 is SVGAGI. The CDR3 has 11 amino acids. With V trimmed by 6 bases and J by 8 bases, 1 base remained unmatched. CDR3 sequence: CASSREDEQFF. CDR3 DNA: TGTGCCAGCAGCCGGGAGGATGAGCAGTTCTTC.

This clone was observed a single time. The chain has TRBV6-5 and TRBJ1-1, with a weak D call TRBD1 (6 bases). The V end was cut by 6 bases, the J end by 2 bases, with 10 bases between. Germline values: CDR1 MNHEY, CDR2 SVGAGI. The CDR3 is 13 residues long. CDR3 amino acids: CASSLDSNTEAFF. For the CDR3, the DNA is TGTGCCAGCAGCCTGGACAGTAACACTGAAGCTTTCTTT.

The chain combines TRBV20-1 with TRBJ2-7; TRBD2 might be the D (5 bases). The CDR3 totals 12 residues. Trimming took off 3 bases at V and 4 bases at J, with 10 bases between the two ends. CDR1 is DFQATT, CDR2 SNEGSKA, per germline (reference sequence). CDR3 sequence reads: CSASVTGYEQYF. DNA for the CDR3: TGCAGTGCTAGTGTTACGGGATACGAGCAGTACTTC.

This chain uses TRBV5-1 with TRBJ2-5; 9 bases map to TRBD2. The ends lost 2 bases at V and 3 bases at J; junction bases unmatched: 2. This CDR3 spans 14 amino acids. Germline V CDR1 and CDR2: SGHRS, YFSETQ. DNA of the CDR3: TGCGCCAGCAGCTTTCGGACTAGCGAAGAGACCCAGTACTTC. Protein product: CASSFRTSEETQYF.

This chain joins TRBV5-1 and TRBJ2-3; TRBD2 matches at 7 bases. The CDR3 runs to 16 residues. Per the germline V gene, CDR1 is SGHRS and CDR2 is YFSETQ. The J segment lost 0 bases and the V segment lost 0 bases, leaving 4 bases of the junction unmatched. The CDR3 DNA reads TGCGCCAGCAGCTTGGCTGGCGGGAGAAGCACAGATACGCAGTATTTT. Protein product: CASSLAGGRSTDTQYF.

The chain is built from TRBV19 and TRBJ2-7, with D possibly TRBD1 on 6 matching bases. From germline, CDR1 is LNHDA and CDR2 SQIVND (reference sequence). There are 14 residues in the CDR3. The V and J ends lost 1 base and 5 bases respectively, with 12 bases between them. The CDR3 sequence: CASSIVTGSHEQYF. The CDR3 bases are TGTGCCAGTAGTATAGTTACAGGGTCGCACGAGCAGTACTTC.

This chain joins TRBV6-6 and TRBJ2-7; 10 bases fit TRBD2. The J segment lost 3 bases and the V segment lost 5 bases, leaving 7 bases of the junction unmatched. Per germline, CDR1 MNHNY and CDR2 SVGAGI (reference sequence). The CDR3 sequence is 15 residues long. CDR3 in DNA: TGTGCCAGCAGTCGACCAGGACTAGCGGACTACGAGCAGTACTTC. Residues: CASSRPGLADYEQYF.

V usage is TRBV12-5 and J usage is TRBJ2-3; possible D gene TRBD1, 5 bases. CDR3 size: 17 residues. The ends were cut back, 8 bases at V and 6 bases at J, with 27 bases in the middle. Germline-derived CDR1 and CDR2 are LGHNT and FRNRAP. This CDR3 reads CASRSPSGSRVWDTQYF. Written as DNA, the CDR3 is TGTGCTAGTCGTTCTCCCTCAGGGTCCAGGGTATGGGATACGCAGTATTTT. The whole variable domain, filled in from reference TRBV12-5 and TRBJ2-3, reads DARVTQTPRHKVTEMGQEVTMRCQPILGHNTVFWYRQTMMQGLELLAYFRNRAPLDDSGMPKDRFSAEMPDATLATLKIQPSEPRDSAVYFCASRSPSGSRVWDTQYFGPGTRLTVL.

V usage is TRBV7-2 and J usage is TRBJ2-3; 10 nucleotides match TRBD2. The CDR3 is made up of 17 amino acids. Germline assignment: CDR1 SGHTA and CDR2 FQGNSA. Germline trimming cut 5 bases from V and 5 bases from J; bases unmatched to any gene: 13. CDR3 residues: CASSIQASGSGIDTQYF. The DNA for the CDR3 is TGTGCCAGCAGCATACAAGCTAGCGGGAGCGGAATAGATACGCAGTATTTT.

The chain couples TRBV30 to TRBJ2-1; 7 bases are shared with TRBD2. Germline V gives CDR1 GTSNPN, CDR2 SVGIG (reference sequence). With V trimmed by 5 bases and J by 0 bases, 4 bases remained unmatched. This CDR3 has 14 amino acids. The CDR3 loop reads CAWAGGSSYNEQFF. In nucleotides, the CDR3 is TGTGCCTGGGCCGGCGGGAGCTCCTACAATGAGCAGTTCTTC.

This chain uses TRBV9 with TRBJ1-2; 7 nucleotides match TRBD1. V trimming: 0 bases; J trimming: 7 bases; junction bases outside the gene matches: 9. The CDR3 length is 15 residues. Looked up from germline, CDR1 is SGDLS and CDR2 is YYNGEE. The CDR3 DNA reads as TGTGCCAGCAGCGTAGTAGCGACAGGGCAGTTTGGCTACACCTTC. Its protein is CASSVVATGQFGYTF.

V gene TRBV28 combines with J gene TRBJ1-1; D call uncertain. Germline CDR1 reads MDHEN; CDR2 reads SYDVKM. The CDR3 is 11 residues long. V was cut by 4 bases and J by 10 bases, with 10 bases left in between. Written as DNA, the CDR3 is TGTGCCAGCAGTTCGGCGGCGGGAGCTTTCTTT. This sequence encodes CASSSAAGAFF.

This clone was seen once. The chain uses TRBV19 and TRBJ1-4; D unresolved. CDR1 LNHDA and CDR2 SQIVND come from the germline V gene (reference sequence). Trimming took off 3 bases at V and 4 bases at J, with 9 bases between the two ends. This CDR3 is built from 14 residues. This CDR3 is CASSMVAGNEKLFF. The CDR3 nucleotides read TGTGCCAGTAGTATGGTCGCAGGTAATGAAAAACTGTTTTTT.

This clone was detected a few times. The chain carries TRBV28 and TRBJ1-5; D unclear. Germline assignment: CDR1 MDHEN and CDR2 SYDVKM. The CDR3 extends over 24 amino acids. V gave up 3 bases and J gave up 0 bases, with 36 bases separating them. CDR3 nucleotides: TGTGCCAGCAGTTTTGTTTGGGAGCTAGGCGGAAAGGAGACCACAAGATATAGCAATCAGCCCCAGCATTTT. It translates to CASSFVWELGGKETTRYSNQPQHF.

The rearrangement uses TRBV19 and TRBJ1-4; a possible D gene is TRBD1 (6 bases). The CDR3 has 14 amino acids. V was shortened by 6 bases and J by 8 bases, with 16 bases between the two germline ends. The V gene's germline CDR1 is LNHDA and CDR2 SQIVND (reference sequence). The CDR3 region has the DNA TGTGCCAGTAGCGCCTTAGGGGGATCGGAAAAACTGTTTTTT. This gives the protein CASSALGGSEKLFF. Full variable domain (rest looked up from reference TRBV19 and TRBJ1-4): DGGITQSPKYLFRKEGQNVTLSCEQNLNHDAMYWYRQDPGQGLRLIYYSQIVNDFQKGDIAEGYSVSREKKESFPLTVTSAQKNPTAFYLCASSALGGSEKLFFGSGTQLSVL.

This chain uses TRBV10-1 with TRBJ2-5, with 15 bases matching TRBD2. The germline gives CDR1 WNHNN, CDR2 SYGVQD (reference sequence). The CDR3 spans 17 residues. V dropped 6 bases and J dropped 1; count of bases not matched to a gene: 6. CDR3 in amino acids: CASRGTSGRKFQETQYF. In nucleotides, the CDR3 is TGCGCCAGCAGGGGGACTAGCGGGAGGAAATTCCAAGAGACCCAGTACTTC.

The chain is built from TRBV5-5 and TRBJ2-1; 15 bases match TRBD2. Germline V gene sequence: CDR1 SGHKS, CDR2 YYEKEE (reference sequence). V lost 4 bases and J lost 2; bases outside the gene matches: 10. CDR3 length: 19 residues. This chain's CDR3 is CASSPRPGLAGGPYNEQFF. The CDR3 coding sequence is TGTGCCAGCAGCCCGAGACCGGGACTAGCGGGAGGCCCCTACAATGAGCAGTTCTTC.